A selection of T cell receptor beta chains follows, all from one sample in a study of cytomegalovirus exposure and HLA in healthy donors. Profiling relied on immunoSEQ multiplex PCR, and the TCRdb table lists in-frame clones only, not all of them. The sample includes 150,000 or so clones, 80% of them seen just once. The sequencing input was PBMCs. These receptor sequences come from a man aged 25-45 years in good health and CMV-seronegative. CDR3s include the opening cysteine and the closing phenylalanine or tryptophan. D genes are given only for firm matches. Size tells how often a clone was seen (once, few, many) or the class of an expanded clone, and some rows leave it out.

>TRBV7-2|-|TRBD1|TRBJ1-1
CASSLTGGNTEAFF
TGTGCCAGCAGCTTGACAGGGGGGAACACTGAAGCTTTCTTT
>TRBV18|-|-|TRBJ2-3
CASSPGANPDTQYF
TGTGCCAGCTCGCCAGGGGCTAACCCAGATACGCAGTATTTT
>TRBV2|-|TRBD1|TRBJ1-2
CASRSGQGDYGYTF
TGTGCCAGCAGATCGGGACAGGGGGACTATGGCTACACCTTC
>TRBV18|-|-|TRBJ1-1
CASSPPAASHTEAFF
TGTGCCAGCTCACCACCGGCCGCTTCTCACACTGAAGCTTTCTTT
>TRBV6-5|-|-|TRBJ1-1
CASSRGGWAEAFF
TGTGCCAGCAGTCGAGGCGGTTGGGCTGAAGCTTTCTTT
>TRBV11-2|-|-|TRBJ1-4
CASSSGLRNEKLFF
TGTGCCAGCAGCTCCGGACTGAGGAATGAAAAACTGTTTTTT
>TRBV4-1|-|TRBD1|TRBJ1-5
CASSQDRGNQPQHF
TGCGCCAGCAGCCAAGACAGGGGGAATCAGCCCCAGCATTTT
>TRBV9|-|-|TRBJ2-3
CASAGELFTDTQYF
TGTGCCAGCGCTGGGGAGCTATTCACAGATACGCAGTATTTT
>TRBV9|-|-|TRBJ2-1
CASSGGGGGASYNEQFF
TGTGCCAGCAGCGGAGGAGGAGGGGGGGCTTCCTACAATGAGCAGTTCTTC
>TRBV2|-|-|TRBJ1-4
CASTWRDEKLFF
TGTGCCAGCACATGGAGGGATGAAAAACTGTTTTTT
>TRBV4-3|-|TRBD1|TRBJ1-2
CASSQDGQGGYGYTF
TGCGCCAGCAGCCAAGATGGACAGGGTGGCTATGGCTACACCTTC
>TRBV5-1|-|TRBD1|TRBJ2-7
CASSPTGNYEQYF
TGCGCCAGCAGCCCGACAGGGAACTACGAGCAGTACTTC
>TRBV30|-|-|TRBJ2-7
CAWKRGFPHEQYF
TGTGCCTGGAAAAGGGGGTTCCCCCACGAGCAGTACTTC
>TRBV30|-|TRBD2|TRBJ2-2
CAWSATGGGELFF
TGTGCCTGGAGTGCCACGGGGGGCGGGGAGCTGTTTTTT
>TRBV19|-|TRBD1|TRBJ2-5
CASSNKGAQETQYF
TGTGCCAGTAGTAACAAGGGGGCCCAAGAGACCCAGTACTTC
>TRBV7-2|-|TRBD1|TRBJ2-7
CASTGDRSDSYEQYF
TGTGCCAGCACCGGGGACAGGTCGGATTCCTACGAGCAGTACTTC
>TRBV4-1|few|TRBD1|TRBJ1-1
CASRQGQGIRTEAFF
TGCGCCAGCAGACAGGGACAGGGTATACGCACTGAAGCTTTCTTT
>TRBV30|-|TRBD1|TRBJ2-5
CAWTILGTVAETQYF
TGTGCCTGGACCATTTTAGGGACAGTAGCCGAGACCCAGTACTTC
>TRBV4-2|-|-|TRBJ2-1
CASSQEENEQFF
TGTGCCAGCAGCCAAGAGGAGAATGAGCAGTTCTTC
>TRBV5-4|-|TRBD2|TRBJ2-5
CASSVSGGRQETQYF
TGTGCCAGCAGCGTTAGCGGGGGCCGCCAAGAGACCCAGTACTTC
>TRBV30|-|-|TRBJ2-7
CAWTSQFEQYF
TGTGCCTGGACTAGCCAATTCGAGCAGTACTTC
>TRBV7-9|-|-|TRBJ1-4
CASSIGATNEKLFF
TGTGCCAGCAGTATAGGAGCAACTAATGAAAAACTGTTTTTT
>TRBV19|few|-|TRBJ2-3
CASQVAVSTDTQYF
TGTGCCAGCCAAGTGGCCGTTAGCACAGATACGCAGTATTTT
>TRBV30|-|-|TRBJ2-5
CAWVRDFQETQYF
TGTGCCTGGGTACGTGACTTCCAAGAGACCCAGTACTTC
>TRBV2|-|-|TRBJ2-7
CASSAARGPYEQYF
TGTGCCAGCAGTGCTGCCAGGGGTCCCTACGAGCAGTACTTC
>TRBV27|-|TRBD1|TRBJ1-2
CASSLSTGDVFGYTF
TGTGCCAGCAGTTTATCGACAGGGGACGTATTTGGCTACACCTTC
>TRBV9|-|TRBD1|TRBJ2-1
CASSETGVTYNEQFF
TGTGCCAGCAGCGAAACAGGGGTTACCTACAATGAGCAGTTCTTC
>TRBV19|-|-|TRBJ2-3
CATPRSTDTQYF
TGTGCCACCCCTAGGAGCACAGATACGCAGTATTTT
>TRBV27|-|TRBD1|TRBJ1-5
CASSSQGARQPQHF
TGTGCCAGCAGTTCCCAGGGGGCTAGGCAGCCCCAGCATTTT
>TRBV6-1|-|-|TRBJ2-3
CASSEDRHTDTQYF
TGTGCCAGCAGTGAAGACAGGCACACAGATACGCAGTATTTT
>TRBV6-1|-|-|TRBJ2-5
CASSEARLPFQETQYF
TGTGCCAGCAGTGAAGCAAGACTCCCTTTCCAAGAGACCCAGTACTTC
>TRBV7-9|-|TRBD1|TRBJ2-7
CASSPPTGQGSFEQYF
TGTGCCAGCAGCCCACCGACGGGACAGGGGTCCTTTGAGCAGTACTTC
>TRBV5-4|-|TRBD1|TRBJ1-6
CASSLEAGGTPLHF
TGTGCCAGCAGCTTGGAGGCAGGGGGGACACCCCTCCACTTT
>TRBV30|-|-|TRBJ2-1
CAWSVMGDEQFF
TGTGCCTGGAGTGTAATGGGAGATGAGCAGTTCTTC
>TRBV30|-|TRBD1|TRBJ2-7
CAWTSGGSHEQYF
TGTGCCTGGACCTCAGGGGGTTCCCACGAGCAGTACTTC
>TRBV5-4|-|-|TRBJ1-4
CASSLQGTNEKLFF
TGTGCCAGCAGCTTGCAGGGGACTAATGAAAAACTGTTTTTT
>TRBV30|-|TRBD1|TRBJ1-2
CAWIPGQTNYGYTF
TGTGCCTGGATACCGGGACAGACTAACTATGGCTACACCTTC
>TRBV19|-|TRBD2|TRBJ2-2
CASSALRIAGGNTGELFF
TGTGCCAGTAGTGCCCTGAGGATAGCGGGGGGTAACACCGGGGAGCTGTTTTTT
>TRBV30|-|-|TRBJ2-1
CAWRGGNEQFF
TGTGCCTGGCGAGGGGGCAATGAGCAGTTCTTC
>TRBV10-1|few|-|TRBJ2-2
CASSPDSNTGELFF
TGCGCCAGCAGCCCGGACAGCAACACCGGGGAGCTGTTTTTT
>TRBV7-8|-|TRBD1|TRBJ2-7
CASSRGQATYEQYF
TGTGCCAGCAGCCGGGGACAGGCTACATACGAGCAGTACTTC
>TRBV27|-|TRBD1|TRBJ2-7
CASSWTAGGTYEQYF
TGTGCCAGCAGCTGGACCGCAGGGGGCACCTACGAGCAGTACTTC
>TRBV10-3|-|TRBD1|TRBJ1-5
CAISGQGNQPQHF
TGTGCCATCAGTGGACAGGGGAACCAGCCCCAGCATTTT
>TRBV10-2|-|TRBD1|TRBJ2-7
CASSETGTGGLREQYF
TGCGCCAGCAGTGAGACCGGGACAGGGGGTTTAAGGGAGCAGTACTTC
>TRBV28|-|-|TRBJ1-6
CASTADYNSPLHF
TGTGCCAGCACGGCGGACTATAATTCACCCCTCCACTTT
>TRBV6-1|few|TRBD1|TRBJ1-3
CASSAGQAISGNTIYF
TGTGCCAGCAGTGCCGGACAGGCGATCTCTGGAAACACCATATATTTT
>TRBV28|-|TRBD1|TRBJ1-2
CASSRQGTNYGYTF
TGTGCCAGCAGTCGACAGGGGACGAACTATGGCTACACCTTC
>TRBV19|once|-|TRBJ1-4
CASSADRPLPDEKLFF
TGTGCCAGTAGTGCAGACAGGCCCCTCCCGGATGAAAAACTGTTTTTT
>TRBV5-4|once|TRBD1|TRBJ2-5
CASRTGTGHQETQYF
TGTGCCAGCAGAACCGGGACAGGGCATCAAGAGACCCAGTACTTC
>TRBV7-8|-|TRBD2|TRBJ2-1
CASSLWTSGFGYNEQFF
TGTGCCAGCAGCCTCTGGACTAGCGGGTTTGGGTACAATGAGCAGTTCTTC